A selection of T cell receptor beta chains follows, all from one sample in a study of chronic HIV infection and antiretroviral therapy. A single record per CDR3 protein comes from TCRdb applying MiXCR to the 5' RACE reads. The table records roughly 39,000 distinct CDR3 sequences, 8.2% of them present only once. The sample was peripheral blood. The receptors derive from an adult who had HIV and had not received antiretroviral therapy, or was an uninfected healthy control (not recorded which). Both conserved end residues are part of each CDR3. The order of the fields is clone size, J gene, D gene, V gene, CDR3 DNA, CDR3 protein. A D gene is named only where the DNA matches it firmly. Size values are once, few and many counts, or a class for expanded clones, and some rows have none.

>-|TRBJ1-1|-|TRBV15
TGTGCCACCAGCAGCTCGACGGCCAACACTGAAACTTTCTTT
CATSSSTANTETFF
>few|TRBJ2-1|-|TRBV7-9
TGTGCCAGCAGCTCCTGGGACTGGGGTAACAATGAGCAGTTCTTC
CASSSWDWGNNEQFF
>few|TRBJ2-5|-|TRBV5-4
TGTGCCAGCAGCTTGCGGGCCCTCCAAGAGACCCAGTACTTC
CASSLRALQETQYF
>many|TRBJ2-5|-|TRBV29-1
TGCAGCGTCATCCACTTAGAGACCCAGTACTTC
CSVIHLETQYF
>few|TRBJ2-3|-|TRBV27
TGTGCCAGCAGTTTCAGCAGCACAGATACGCAGTATTTT
CASSFSSTDTQYF
>many|TRBJ2-3|TRBD2|TRBV6-2/TRBV6-3
TGTGCCAGCAGCCCTAGCGGGAACCCAGATACGCAGTATTTT
CASSPSGNPDTQYF
>-|TRBJ2-1|-|TRBV28
TGTGCCAGCAAATTAAGGCCGAGCTACAATGAGCAGTTCTTC
CASKLRPSYNEQFF
>-|TRBJ1-2|TRBD1|TRBV27
TGTGCCAGCACGGGATCCGGGACAGGGTTTTGGTATGGCTACACCTTC
CASTGSGTGFWYGYTF
>many|TRBJ2-7|TRBD1|TRBV28
TGTGCCAGCTTAAGTGGACAGGGTTACCCCTCCTACGAGCAGTACTTC
CASLSGQGYPSYEQYF
>few|TRBJ2-1|-|TRBV28
TGTGCCAGCAGTTCCCCTAGCGACAATGAGCAGTTCTTC
CASSSPSDNEQFF
>many|TRBJ2-7|-|TRBV12-3/TRBV12-4
TGTGCCAGCAGGCCCACCTTGCGGGCCTACGAGCAGTACTTC
CASRPTLRAYEQYF
>many|TRBJ2-6|-|TRBV12-3/TRBV12-4
TGTGCCAGCTCCCGGACGACTGGGGCCAACGTCCTGACTTTC
CASSRTTGANVLTF
>-|TRBJ2-1|-|TRBV2
TGTGCCAGCAGTGAAGGAATTAGCGGCGGGGAGCAGTTCTTC
CASSEGISGGEQFF
>many|TRBJ2-7|TRBD1|TRBV12-3/TRBV12-4
TGTGCCAGCAGTCCTGGGACAGTAGAATCCCCCTACGAGCAGTACTTC
CASSPGTVESPYEQYF
>many|TRBJ2-1|TRBD1|TRBV12-3/TRBV12-4
TGTGCCAGCAGCCCCGGACAGGGGTTAGGCAATGAGCAGTTCTTC
CASSPGQGLGNEQFF
>-|TRBJ1-5|-|TRBV28
TGTGCCAGCAGTCTCCCAGGCCAGCCCCAGCATTTT
CASSLPGQPQHF
>many|TRBJ2-3|-|TRBV20-1
TGCAGTGCTAGAATTAGAGATACGCAGTATTTT
CSARIRDTQYF
>few|TRBJ2-4|-|TRBV28
TGTGCCAGCAGTTTGAGGGGCCTAGCCAAAAACATTCAGTACTTC
CASSLRGLAKNIQYF
>few|TRBJ2-1|TRBD1|TRBV28
TGTGCCAGCAGTGCAACGACAGGGGGCTCCTACAATGAGCAGTTCTTC
CASSATTGGSYNEQFF
>many|TRBJ2-1|-|TRBV10-3
TGTGCCATCAGTGAACGAACGGGAAATGAGCAGTTCTTC
CAISERTGNEQFF
>-|TRBJ1-1|-|TRBV30
TGTGCCTGGGGTTTTGGTATGGGGACTGAAGCTTTCTTT
CAWGFGMGTEAFF
>few|TRBJ1-5|TRBD1|TRBV9
TGTGCCAGCAGCGTAGGACAGGGGGTTGGTCAGCCCCAGCATTTT
CASSVGQGVGQPQHF
>many|TRBJ2-5|-|TRBV24-1
TGTGCCACCAGTGATTTGCGTAACGGACAGAACCAAGAGACCCAGTACTTC
CATSDLRNGQNQETQYF
>few|TRBJ1-6|TRBD1|TRBV4-2
TGTGCCAGCAGCCAAGAGGGACAGCTGAGCTCCTATAATTCACCCCTCCACTTT
CASSQEGQLSSYNSPLHF
>-|TRBJ1-6|-|TRBV16
TGTGCCAGCAGCCCCTATCGGGGGCAGGGCTCACCCCTCCACTTT
CASSPYRGQGSPLHF
>-|TRBJ2-1|-|TRBV27
TGTGCCAGCAGTCCCCTGGGAATGAATGAGCAGTTCTTC
CASSPLGMNEQFF
>few|TRBJ2-5|TRBD2|TRBV29-1
TGCAGCGTTGAATCTTATTGGGGGGGGGTTGAGACCCAGTACTTC
CSVESYWGGVETQYF
>-|TRBJ1-1|TRBD1|TRBV4-1
TGCGCCAGCAGCCTAGTCCCGGGACAGGGTTCGAGGACTGAAGCTTTCTTT
CASSLVPGQGSRTEAFF